Below are 8 T cell receptor beta chains sequenced from a single sample in a study of shared clonotypes between healthy human individuals. Only in-frame clones appear in the TCRdb table, and some are missing; sequencing was by immunoSEQ multiplex PCR. The repertoire holds some 500,000 clones, with roughly four fifths as singletons. The sample was PBMCs. The receptors derive from a woman aged 35 to 49 in good health. Some clones in this sample may be carry-over from other donors' samples.

This clone came up a few times. The V call is TRBV7-9, the J call TRBJ2-7; 8 bases match TRBD1. Germline trimming cut 0 bases from V and 3 bases from J; bases unmatched to any gene: 1. The germline CDR1 and CDR2 sequences are SEHNR and FQNEAQ (reference sequence). This CDR3 contains 14 residues. The CDR3, as DNA: TGTGCCAGCAGCTTAGCCGGGACAGGCTACGAGCAGTACTTC. Protein product: CASSLAGTGYEQYF. The whole variable domain, filled in from reference TRBV7-9 and TRBJ2-7, reads DTGVSQNPRHKITKRGQNVTFRCDPISEHNRLYWYRQTLGQGPEFLTYFQNEAQLEKSRLLSDRFSAERPKGSFSTLEIQRTEQGDSAMYLCASSLAGTGYEQYFGPGTRLTVT.

Many counts were recorded for this clone. The rearrangement links TRBV2 to TRBJ1-5; D gene ambiguous. Trimming shortened V by 4 bases and J by 0 bases, and 10 bases separated the two germline ends. The length of the CDR3 is 15 residues. Germline CDR1 and CDR2: SNHLY and FYNNEI. The CDR3 protein is CASSVLGLSNQPQHF. The DNA for the CDR3 is TGTGCCAGCAGTGTCTTAGGACTTAGCAATCAGCCCCAGCATTTT.

This clone was detected ten times or more. Other DNA sequences from this sample encode an identical CDR3 as well. This chain joins TRBV4-1 and TRBJ2-1; no firm D call. This CDR3 region has 11 residues. The V gene's germline CDR1 is MGHRA and CDR2 YSYEKL. V gave up 6 bases and J gave up 3 bases, with 3 bases separating them. The CDR3 here is CASSYYNEQFF. The CDR3 DNA reads TGCGCCAGCAGTTACTACAATGAGCAGTTCTTC.

The CDR3 sequence is CASSPRGGRYEQYF. In DNA, the CDR3 is TGTGCCAGCAGCCCTCGTGGGGGGAGGTACGAGCAGTACTTC. The J gene is TRBJ2-7, the V gene TRBV7-3, with D possibly matching TRBD2 (6 bases). The CDR3 is 14 residues long. The V and J ends lost 5 bases and 4 bases respectively, with 15 bases between them. CDR1 and CDR2 (germline): SGHTA, FQGTGA.

A remark on this clone: Just one base apart from a much larger clone, this may be a read error. The chain has TRBV2 and TRBJ2-7; D might be TRBD1 (8 bases). This CDR3 has 14 amino acids. Germline lookup yields CDR1 SNHLY and CDR2 FYNNEI. DNA for the CDR3: TGTGCCAGCAGTGAAGACAGGGGGGACTACGAGCGGTACTTC. It translates to CASSEDRGDYERYF.

V and J are TRBV28 and TRBJ2-3; 10 positions match TRBD2. Germline V gene lookup returns CDR1 MDHEN and CDR2 SYDVKM. The V segment lost 8 bases and the J segment 3 bases; nucleotides outside the gene matches: 5. The CDR3 contains 14 residues. CDR3 protein: CASGRAGGTDTQYF. In DNA, the CDR3 is TGTGCCAGCGGACGAGCGGGAGGGACAGATACGCAGTATTTT. The full variable domain, in which reference TRBV28 and TRBJ2-3 provide the parts outside the CDR3, is DVKVTQSSRYLVKRTGEKVFLECVQDMDHENMFWYRQDPGLGLRLIYFSYDVKMKEKGDIPEGYSVSREKKERFSLILESASTNQTSMYLCASGRAGGTDTQYFGPGTRLTVL.

The rearrangement uses TRBV4-2 and TRBJ1-2; D is undetermined. The V and J ends lost 1 base and 1 base respectively, with 13 bases between them. Germline V lookup: CDR1 LGHNA, CDR2 YNFKEQ. CDR3 length: 16 residues. The CDR3 DNA is TGTGCCAGCAGCCAAGGGGCGGAGATCCATAACTATGGCTACACCTTC. It yields the protein CASSQGAEIHNYGYTF.

V is TRBV9 and J is TRBJ1-3, with 7 nucleotides matching TRBD1. Trimming cost V 2 bases and J 2 bases; bases outside gene matches: 1. Germline CDR1 and CDR2: SGDLS and YYNGEE. The CDR3 length is 14 residues. The CDR3: CASSVGTAGNTIYF. In DNA form, the CDR3 reads TGTGCCAGCAGCGTTGGGACAGCTGGAAACACCATATATTTT. Full variable domain (outside the CDR3, taken from reference TRBV9 and TRBJ1-3): DSGVTQTPKHLITATGQRVTLRCSPRSGDLSVYWYQQSLDQGLQFLIQYYNGEERAKGNILERFSAQQFPDLHSELNLSSLELGDSALYFCASSVGTAGNTIYFGEGSWLTVV.